Presented here are 20 T cell receptor beta chains from one specimen sequenced in a study of cytomegalovirus exposure and HLA in healthy donors. Libraries were prepared by immunoSEQ multiplex PCR; TCRdb keeps only in-frame clonotypes and omits some of them. The table lists about 190,000 clones, roughly 88% of them singletons. The sample was PBMCs. Every receptor here comes from a woman under 30 in good health and CMV-seronegative.

This clone showed up just once. The chain couples TRBV4-1 to TRBJ2-5; maybe TRBD2 (6 bases). The V and J ends lost 0 bases and 6 bases respectively, with 14 bases between them. Germline V lookup: CDR1 MGHRA, CDR2 YSYEKL. CDR3 length: 15 amino acids. CDR3 amino acids: CASSQDPGGTKTQYF. CDR3 nucleotides: TGCGCCAGCAGCCAAGATCCGGGCGGGACGAAGACCCAGTACTTC.

This chain connects TRBV10-3 to TRBJ2-1, with a possible D match to TRBD1 (7 bases). This CDR3 region has 14 residues. V shed 4 bases and J shed 4 bases, with 11 bases lying between them. Germline CDR1 reads ENHRY; CDR2 reads SYGVKD. CDR3 DNA: TGTGCCATCAGTGGGGCGGGACAGTACAATGAGCAGTTCTTC. Protein product: CAISGAGQYNEQFF.

This clone was counted only a few times. The rearrangement joins TRBV5-6 to TRBJ1-5; D is undetermined. The V end was cut by 0 bases, the J end by 6 bases, with 7 bases between. The V gene's germline CDR1 is SGHDT and CDR2 YYEEEE. This CDR3 comprises 13 residues. The CDR3 is CASSLALGQPQHF. The CDR3 bases are TGTGCCAGCAGCTTGGCCCTCGGTCAGCCCCAGCATTTT.

The chain is built from TRBV7-9 and TRBJ1-1, with TRBD1 identical over 9 bases. The CDR3 is 17 amino acids. V shed 1 base and J 3 bases; nucleotides not matched to a gene: 9. Germline CDR1 reads SEHNR; CDR2 reads FQNEAQ (reference sequence). CDR3 coding DNA: TGTGCCAGCAGCTTAGTACAGGGGACAGGGAGGGACACTGAAGCTTTCTTT. This codes for CASSLVQGTGRDTEAFF.

The rearrangement uses TRBV5-1 and TRBJ1-5, with unresolved D. The CDR3 extends over 17 amino acids. The V end lost 0 bases, the J end lost 2 bases, and 15 bases lay between the germline ends. Per the germline V gene, CDR1 is SGHRS and CDR2 is YFSETQ. The CDR3 reads CASSLGPRGAGNQPQHF. CDR3 DNA: TGCGCCAGCAGCTTGGGCCCCCGAGGTGCCGGCAATCAGCCCCAGCATTTT. Supplemented by reference TRBV5-1 and TRBJ1-5, the full variable domain reads KAGVTQTPRYLIKTRGQQVTLSCSPISGHRSVSWYQQTPGQGLQFLFEYFSETQRNKGNFPGRFSGRQFSNSRSEMNVSTLELGDSALYLCASSLGPRGAGNQPQHFGDGTRLSIL.

The CDR3 region is CASSLGQGGSEAFF. CDR3 sequence (DNA): TGTGCCAGCAGCTTAGGTCAGGGAGGGTCTGAAGCTTTCTTT. The V call is TRBV7-8, the J call TRBJ1-1; a weak D match, TRBD1 (5 bases). The CDR3 is 14 residues long. The germline CDR1 and CDR2 sequences are SGHVS and FQNEAQ. V gave up 1 base and J gave up 6 bases, with 12 bases separating them.

The chain uses TRBV5-1 and TRBJ1-6; no clear D. Between the trimmed V and J ends, which lost 0 bases and 0 bases, there was a span of 13 bases. The CDR3 consists of 18 residues. Per the germline V gene, CDR1 is SGHRS and CDR2 is YFSETQ. CDR3 sequence (DNA): TGCGCCAGCAGCTTGGCCATGTCAGGAAGCTCCTATAATTCACCCCTCCACTTT. Residues: CASSLAMSGSSYNSPLHF.

The J gene is TRBJ1-2, the V gene TRBV5-4, with 9 bases identical to TRBD1. This CDR3 has 15 amino acids. From germline, CDR1 is SGHNT and CDR2 YYREEE (reference sequence). V trimming: 0 bases; J trimming: 8 bases; junction bases outside the gene matches: 8. In DNA form, the CDR3 reads TGTGCCAGCAGCTTGGTTATGGACAGGGGCTACGGCTACACCTTC. Translation: CASSLVMDRGYGYTF.

This clone was counted only a few times. This chain uses TRBV19 with TRBJ1-1, with TRBD1 as a possible D gene (6 bases). From germline, CDR1 is LNHDA and CDR2 SQIVND (reference sequence). This CDR3 comprises 15 residues. V lost 5 bases, J lost 1 base, and 14 bases lay in between. DNA of the CDR3: TGTGCCAGTAGTCCCAGGACAGACACGAACACTGAAGCTTTCTTT. Amino acid sequence: CASSPRTDTNTEAFF.

This clone was detected only a few times. V and J are TRBV10-3 and TRBJ2-7; D call uncertain. Germline V gene lookup returns CDR1 ENHRY and CDR2 SYGVKD. V dropped 3 bases and J dropped 6 bases, with 15 bases sitting between them. The CDR3 has 14 residues. CDR3 in DNA: TGTGCCATCAGTGAACCCAAAACAGTGGGCGAGCAGTACTTC. This codes for CAISEPKTVGEQYF.

The gene calls are TRBV5-1 and TRBJ2-3, with 7 bases that match TRBD2. This CDR3 contains 15 residues. The ends lost 5 bases at V and 5 bases at J; junction bases unmatched: 11. Per germline, CDR1 SGHRS and CDR2 YFSETQ. The CDR3 sequence: CASRGGGSFGDTQYF. In DNA, the CDR3 is TGCGCCAGCAGGGGAGGCGGGAGTTTCGGAGATACGCAGTATTTT.

This clone was detected a few times. The CDR3 DNA reads TGTGCCAGTAGTATAGTCCCGCCGACAGGGTTAACTGAAGCTTTCTTT. Translating it yields CASSIVPPTGLTEAFF. The chain couples TRBV19 to TRBJ1-1; 7 bases line up with TRBD1. CDR1 and CDR2 from the germline V gene are LNHDA and SQIVND (reference sequence). The V gene end was trimmed by 1 base and the J gene end by 5 bases; junction bases not matched to a gene: 10. The CDR3 spans 16 residues. Drawing the rest from reference TRBV19 and TRBJ1-1, the complete variable domain is DGGITQSPKYLFRKEGQNVTLSCEQNLNHDAMYWYRQDPGQGLRLIYYSQIVNDFQKGDIAEGYSVSREKKESFPLTVTSAQKNPTAFYLCASSIVPPTGLTEAFFGQGTRLTVV.

The rearrangement links TRBV20-1 to TRBJ1-1, with 7 bases matching TRBD1. The CDR3 has 11 amino acids. CDR1 and CDR2 (germline): DFQATT, SNEGSKA (reference sequence). The V gene end was trimmed by 4 bases and the J gene end by 7 bases; junction bases not matched to a gene: 3. CDR3 loop: CSANRGGEAFF. The CDR3 DNA reads as TGCAGTGCTAACAGGGGCGGTGAAGCTTTCTTT.

The J gene is TRBJ1-5, the V gene TRBV25-1, with TRBD1 identical over 9 bases. The germline V gene encodes CDR1 MGHDK and CDR2 SYGVNS. J was trimmed by 7 bases and V by 4 bases; bases with no gene match: 5. The CDR3 is 14 residues long. CDR3 DNA: TGTGCCAGCAGTGTTGGACAGGGGATACAGCCCCAGCATTTT. Its translation is CASSVGQGIQPQHF.

This clone appeared a few times. V gene TRBV25-1 combines with J gene TRBJ1-2; D possibly corresponds to TRBD1 (6 bases). The CDR3 is 13 amino acids. Germline V lookup: CDR1 MGHDK, CDR2 SYGVNS. Trimming cost V 4 bases and J 8 bases, with 14 bases left between them. The CDR3 DNA is TGTGCCAGCAGTGTACAGGGAGCTGGCGGCTACACCTTC. This sequence encodes CASSVQGAGGYTF.

The chain uses TRBV5-1 and TRBJ2-3; 11 positions agree with TRBD2. This CDR3 region has 16 residues. Germline-derived CDR1 and CDR2 are SGHRS and YFSETQ. Unmatched junction bases numbered 6, after V lost 4 bases and J lost 2 bases. CDR3 residues: CASSEGTSGITDTQYF. CDR3 nucleotide sequence: TGCGCCAGCAGCGAGGGGACTAGCGGAATCACAGATACGCAGTATTTT.

The CDR3 here is CASSPGPTYEQYF. CDR3 DNA sequence: TGTGCCAGCTCACCGGGCCCCACCTACGAGCAGTACTTC. The chain has TRBV18 and TRBJ2-7, with no clear D. This CDR3 has 13 amino acids. Per germline, CDR1 KGHSH and CDR2 LQKENI. Trimming removed 3 bases at V and 2 bases at J, with 8 bases between.

This clone was seen just once. The V and J genes are TRBV18 and TRBJ2-2, with 8 bases lining up with TRBD2. V dropped 0 bases and J dropped 4; count of bases not matched to a gene: 7. The germline V gene has CDR1 KGHSH and CDR2 LQKENI. The CDR3 is 17 residues long. CDR3 sequence (DNA): TGTGCCAGCTCACCACCCGGGATTAGCGGGGTCACCGGGGAGCTGTTTTTT. This codes for CASSPPGISGVTGELFF.

The chain recombines TRBV18 with TRBJ1-3; TRBD1 matches 7 bases. V lost 4 bases, J lost 0 bases, and 3 bases stayed unmatched. The germline V gene encodes CDR1 KGHSH and CDR2 LQKENI. This CDR3 spans 15 amino acids. CDR3 loop: CASSLTGDSGNTIYF. The CDR3 DNA reads as TGTGCCAGCTCACTCACAGGGGACTCTGGAAACACCATATATTTT.

This chain connects TRBV6-1 to TRBJ2-7; 13 bases map to TRBD2. The germline V gene has CDR1 MNHNS and CDR2 SASEGT. The ends lost 1 base at V and 2 bases at J; junction bases unmatched: 8. The CDR3 extends over 18 amino acids. The CDR3 bases are TGTGCCAGCAGTGAAGGACTAGCGGGAGGAATCCGAACCTACGAGCAGTACTTC. This translates into CASSEGLAGGIRTYEQYF.